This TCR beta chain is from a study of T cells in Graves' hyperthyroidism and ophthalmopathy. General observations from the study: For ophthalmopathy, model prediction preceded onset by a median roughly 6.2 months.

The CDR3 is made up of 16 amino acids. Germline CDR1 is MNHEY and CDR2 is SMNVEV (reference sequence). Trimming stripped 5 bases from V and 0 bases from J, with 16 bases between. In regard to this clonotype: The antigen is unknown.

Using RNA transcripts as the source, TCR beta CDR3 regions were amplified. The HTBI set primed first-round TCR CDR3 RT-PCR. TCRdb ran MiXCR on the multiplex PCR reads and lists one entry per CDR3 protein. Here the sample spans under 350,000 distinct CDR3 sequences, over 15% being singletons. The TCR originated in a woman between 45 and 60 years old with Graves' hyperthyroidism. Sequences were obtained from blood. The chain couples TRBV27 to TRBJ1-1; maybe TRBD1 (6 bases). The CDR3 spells CASSPSWGPLNTEAFF. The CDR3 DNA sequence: TGTGCCAGCAGTCCCTCGTGGGGGCCTTTGAACACTGAAGCTTTCTTT.